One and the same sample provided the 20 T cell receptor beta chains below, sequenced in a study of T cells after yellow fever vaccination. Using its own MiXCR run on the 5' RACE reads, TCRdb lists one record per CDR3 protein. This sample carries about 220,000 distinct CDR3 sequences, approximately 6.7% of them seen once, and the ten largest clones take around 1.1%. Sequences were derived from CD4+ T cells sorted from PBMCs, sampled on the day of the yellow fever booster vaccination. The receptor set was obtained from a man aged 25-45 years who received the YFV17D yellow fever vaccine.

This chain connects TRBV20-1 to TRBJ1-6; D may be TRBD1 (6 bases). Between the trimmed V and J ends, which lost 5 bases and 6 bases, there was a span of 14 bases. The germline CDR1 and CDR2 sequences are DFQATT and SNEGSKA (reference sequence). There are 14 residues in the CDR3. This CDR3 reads CSALRTATNSPLHF. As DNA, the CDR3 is TGCAGTGCTCTAAGGACAGCCACTAATTCACCCCTCCACTTT.

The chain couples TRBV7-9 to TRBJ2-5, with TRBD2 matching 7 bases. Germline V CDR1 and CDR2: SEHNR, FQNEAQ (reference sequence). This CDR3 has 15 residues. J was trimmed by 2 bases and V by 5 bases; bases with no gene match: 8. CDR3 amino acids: CASSTRLADQETQYF. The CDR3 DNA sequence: TGTGCCAGCAGCACCCGACTAGCCGATCAAGAGACCCAGTACTTC.

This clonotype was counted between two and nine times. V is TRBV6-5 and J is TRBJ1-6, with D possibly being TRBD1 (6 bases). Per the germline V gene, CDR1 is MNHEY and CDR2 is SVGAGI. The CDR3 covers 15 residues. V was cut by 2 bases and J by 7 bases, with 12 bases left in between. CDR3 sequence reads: CASSYGAGVNSPLHF. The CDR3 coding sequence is TGTGCCAGCAGTTACGGGGCAGGGGTCAATTCACCCCTCCACTTT.

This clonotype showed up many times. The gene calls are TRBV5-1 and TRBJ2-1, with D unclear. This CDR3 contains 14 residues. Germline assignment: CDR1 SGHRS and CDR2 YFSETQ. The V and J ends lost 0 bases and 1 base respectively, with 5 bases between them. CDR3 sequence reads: CASSLDSSYNEQFF. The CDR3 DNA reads TGCGCCAGCAGCTTGGACAGTTCCTACAATGAGCAGTTCTTC.

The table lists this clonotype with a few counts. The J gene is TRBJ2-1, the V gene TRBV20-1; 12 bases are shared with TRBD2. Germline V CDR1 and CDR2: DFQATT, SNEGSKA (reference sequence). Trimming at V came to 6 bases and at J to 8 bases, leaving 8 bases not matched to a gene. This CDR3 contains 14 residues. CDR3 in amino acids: CSAQLAGGSHEQFF. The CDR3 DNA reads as TGCAGTGCCCAACTAGCGGGAGGATCTCATGAGCAGTTCTTC.

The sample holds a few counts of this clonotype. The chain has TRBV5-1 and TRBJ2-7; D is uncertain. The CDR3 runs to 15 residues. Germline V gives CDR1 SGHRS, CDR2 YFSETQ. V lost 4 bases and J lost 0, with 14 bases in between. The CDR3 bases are TGCGCCAGCAGCCGGACGCAAGATGGCTCCTACGAGCAGTACTTC. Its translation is CASSRTQDGSYEQYF.

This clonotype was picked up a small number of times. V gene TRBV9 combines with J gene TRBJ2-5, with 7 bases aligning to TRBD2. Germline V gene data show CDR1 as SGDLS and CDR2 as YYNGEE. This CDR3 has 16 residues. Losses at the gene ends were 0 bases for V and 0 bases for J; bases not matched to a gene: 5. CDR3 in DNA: TGTGCCAGCAGCGTAGGACCGGGAGGAAACCAAGAGACCCAGTACTTC. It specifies CASSVGPGGNQETQYF.

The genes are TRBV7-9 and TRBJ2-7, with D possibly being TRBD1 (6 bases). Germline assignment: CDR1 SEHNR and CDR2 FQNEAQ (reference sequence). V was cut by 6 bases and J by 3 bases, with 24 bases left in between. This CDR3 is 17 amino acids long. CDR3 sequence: CASSSHQLQGSNYEQYF. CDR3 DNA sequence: TGTGCCAGCAGTTCACACCAACTACAGGGTTCCAACTACGAGCAGTACTTC.

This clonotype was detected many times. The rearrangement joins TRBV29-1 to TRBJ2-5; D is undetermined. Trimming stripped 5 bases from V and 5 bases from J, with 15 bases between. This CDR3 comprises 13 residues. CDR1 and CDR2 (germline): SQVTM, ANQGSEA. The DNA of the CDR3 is TGCAGCGTTTCGTCCGGGCCCCAGGAGACCCAGTACTTC. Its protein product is CSVSSGPQETQYF.

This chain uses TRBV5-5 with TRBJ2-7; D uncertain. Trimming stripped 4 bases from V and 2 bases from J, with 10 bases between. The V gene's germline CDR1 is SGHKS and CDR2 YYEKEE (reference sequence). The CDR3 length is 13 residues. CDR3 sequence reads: CASSLLLPYEQYF. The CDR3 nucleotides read TGTGCCAGCAGCCTTTTGCTCCCCTACGAGCAGTACTTC.

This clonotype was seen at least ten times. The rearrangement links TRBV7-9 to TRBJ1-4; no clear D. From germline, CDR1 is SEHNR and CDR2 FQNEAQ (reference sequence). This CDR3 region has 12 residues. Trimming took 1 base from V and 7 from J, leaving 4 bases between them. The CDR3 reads CASSLEGEKLFF. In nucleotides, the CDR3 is TGTGCCAGCAGCTTAGAGGGTGAAAAACTGTTTTTT.

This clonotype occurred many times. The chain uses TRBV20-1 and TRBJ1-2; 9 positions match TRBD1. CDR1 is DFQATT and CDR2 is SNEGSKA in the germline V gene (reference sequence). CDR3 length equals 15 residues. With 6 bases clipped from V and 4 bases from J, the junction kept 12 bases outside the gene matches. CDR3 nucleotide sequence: TGCAGTGCCCAACAGGGGACAGGGTTACCCTATGGCTACACCTTC. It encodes CSAQQGTGLPYGYTF.

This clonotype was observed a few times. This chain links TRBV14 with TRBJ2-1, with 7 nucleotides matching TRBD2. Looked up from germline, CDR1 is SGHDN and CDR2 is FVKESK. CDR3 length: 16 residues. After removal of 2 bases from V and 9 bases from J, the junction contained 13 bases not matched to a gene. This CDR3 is CASSQLGAGVPIEQFF. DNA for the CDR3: TGTGCCAGCAGCCAACTTGGGGCGGGAGTCCCCATTGAGCAGTTCTTC.

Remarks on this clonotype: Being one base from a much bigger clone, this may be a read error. The CDR3 here is CASSYSQGYQPQHF. Here the CDR3 DNA reads TGTGCCAGCAGTTACTCCCAGGGCTATCAGCCCCAGCATTTT. The genes are TRBV6-5 and TRBJ1-5; perhaps TRBD1 as D (5 bases). The CDR3 has 14 residues. With 0 bases removed from V and 5 bases from J, the gap between germline ends came to 8 bases. Germline V gives CDR1 MNHEY, CDR2 SVGAGI.

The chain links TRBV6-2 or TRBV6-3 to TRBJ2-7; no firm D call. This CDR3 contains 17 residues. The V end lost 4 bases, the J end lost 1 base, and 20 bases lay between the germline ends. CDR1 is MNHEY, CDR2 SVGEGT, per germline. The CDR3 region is CASSFFLGSAVSYEQYF. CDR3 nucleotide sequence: TGTGCCAGCAGTTTCTTTTTGGGGTCCGCCGTATCCTACGAGCAGTACTTC.

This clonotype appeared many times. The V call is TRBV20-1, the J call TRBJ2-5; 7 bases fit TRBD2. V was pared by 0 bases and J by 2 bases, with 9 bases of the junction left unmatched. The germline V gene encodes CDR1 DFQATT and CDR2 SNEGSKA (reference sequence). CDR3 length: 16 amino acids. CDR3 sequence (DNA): TGCAGTGCTAGAGATAGCCAGCGGGAATGGCAAGAGACCCAGTACTTC. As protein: CSARDSQREWQETQYF.

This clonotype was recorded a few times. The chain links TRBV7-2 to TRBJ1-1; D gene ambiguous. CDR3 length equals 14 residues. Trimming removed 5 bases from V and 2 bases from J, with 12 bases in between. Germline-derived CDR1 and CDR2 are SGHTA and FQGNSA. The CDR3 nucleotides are TGTGCCAGCAGCAATGGGCCTGCTAACACTGAAGCTTTCTTT. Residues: CASSNGPANTEAFF.

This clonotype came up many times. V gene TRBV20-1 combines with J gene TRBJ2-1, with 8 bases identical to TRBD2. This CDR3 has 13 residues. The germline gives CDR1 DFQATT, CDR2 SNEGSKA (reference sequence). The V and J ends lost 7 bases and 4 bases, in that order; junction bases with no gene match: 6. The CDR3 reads CSGSGSQYNEQFF. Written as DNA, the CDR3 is TGCAGTGGAAGCGGGAGTCAGTACAATGAGCAGTTCTTC.

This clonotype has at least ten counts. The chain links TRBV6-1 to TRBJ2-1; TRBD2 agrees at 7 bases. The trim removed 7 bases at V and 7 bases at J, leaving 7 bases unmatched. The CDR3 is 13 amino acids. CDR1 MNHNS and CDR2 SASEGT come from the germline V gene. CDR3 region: CASKSGGSNEQFF. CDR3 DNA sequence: TGTGCCAGCAAGTCCGGGGGGTCGAATGAGCAGTTCTTC.

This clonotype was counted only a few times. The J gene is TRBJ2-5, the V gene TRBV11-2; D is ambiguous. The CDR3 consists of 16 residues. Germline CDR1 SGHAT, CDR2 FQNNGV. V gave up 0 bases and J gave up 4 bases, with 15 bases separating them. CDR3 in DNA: TGTGCCAGCAGCTTAGAGGCCTCGACATGGGTAGAGACCCAGTACTTC. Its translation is CASSLEASTWVETQYF.